This T cell receptor beta chain stems from a study of technical replicates of blood from a handful of donors. Sequenced by immunoSEQ multiplex PCR; TCRdb stores in-frame clones only, minus some. This sample yields more than 90,000 clones, of which roughly 96% are seen a single time; approximately 0.26% belongs to the top ten. V was pared by 10 bases and J by 1 base, with 8 bases between. The CDR3 consists of 12 residues. Looked up from germline, CDR1 is ENHRY and CDR2 is SYGVKD. The source material was T cells isolated from PBMCs. The sequence came from a human donor in good health. The genes are TRBV10-3 and TRBJ1-5; a weak D match, TRBD1 (6 bases). CDR3 sequence: CATGDSNQPQHF. The DNA of the CDR3 is TGTGCCACAGGGGACAGCAATCAGCCCCAGCATTTT.